This T cell receptor beta chain is drawn from a study of T cells in Graves' hyperthyroidism and ophthalmopathy (dated by TCRdb to about 2019). Regarding the study in general: Peripheral blood was sampled at the time of initial diagnosis, prior to any treatment. An independent validation cohort of about 20 hyperthyroidism patients and about 16 patients who later progressed to ophthalmopathy tested prospective prediction of ophthalmopathy. According to the paper, TCR Vbeta CDR3 sequencing was carried out on 135 peripheral blood samples, which came from fewer than 50 ophthalmopathy, fewer than 80 hyperthyroidism and approximately 17 progressor patients. In addition, the study compared T-cell repertoires in thyroid tissue and in blood from five to seven Graves' hyperthyroidism patients. The approximately 100 discovery patients were divided at random into training and test sets in a 7:3 ratio. To identify distinguishing TCR V-J signatures, a discovery cohort of 90 to 100 patients was used, comprising 40 to 45 with Graves' ophthalmopathy and around 60 with stable Graves' hyperthyroidism. Following sampling, methimazole starting at 30 mg daily was given to hyperthyroidism patients, and high-dose intravenous methylprednisolone was given to ophthalmopathy patients. What the work shows at the level of the full study, not this receptor alone: In validation, progression to ophthalmopathy was predicted by the model with around 71% sensitivity and roughly 76% specificity, a median of about 6.4 months before onset. Most expanded thyroid clonotypes (frequency above 0.001) were also found in blood, which suggests that blood repertoires may mirror thyroid immune responses. In cross-validation, a model built on a 13 V-J signature told ophthalmopathy apart from stable hyperthyroidism with just under 90% sensitivity and around 83% specificity, and in testing the same model reached 80%/75%. No statistical method was used to set the sample size in advance, and investigators knew the group allocation.

Ophthalmopathy patients had moderately to severely active disease, with a Clinical Activity Score of 3 or more, a NOSPECS grade of 4 or more, and a disease duration of less than 3 months. Patients with uncontrolled infections, other autoimmune diseases, pregnancy or lactation were excluded. Diagnoses were established on the basis of clinical symptoms, serum thyroxine and TRAb, thyroid ultrasound, and orbital computed tomography. PBMCs were separated from roughly 9.6 ml of fresh peripheral blood using Ficoll-Paque density gradient centrifugation. Total RNA was extracted with Trizol reagent, and quality was checked on an Agilent 2100 Bioanalyzer. A note on this clonotype: The specificity of this receptor is unknown. No base-level quality is on record; no much larger clone is a single base apart.

TCR beta CDR3 regions were amplified from RNA transcripts. A first-round RT-PCR of the TCR CDR3 used the HTBI primer set with the Qiagen OneStep RT-PCR kit. A second multiplex PCR round built the libraries, followed by size selection and purification. Libraries were sequenced paired-end with 100 bp reads on an Illumina HiSeq2000. Turning to the authors' computational methods: SOAPnuke was used to process the raw data, with reads discarded if the reads contained adapters or uncalled bases, had a mean Phred below 15, or lacked an exact constant-primer or identifier match. COPE v1.2.5 was used to merge the high-quality paired reads, and each unique nucleotide sequence was defined as a clonotype. MiTCR v1.1 was used to align the clonotypes against IMGT TRBV, TRBD and TRBJ reference segments. The analysis was restricted to V-J combinations with a frequency above 0.0001, which together covered just over 99% of the repertoires. The TCS score was defined as the ratio of F50 (clonal expansion) to E x V (chaos), calculated using BLOSUM62-based TCRdist between CDR3 peptides within each V-J. Welch's t-statistics and random forest reduced roughly 530 V-J features to 10 to 15, which were used in a naive Bayes classifier (R e1071). TCRdb reprocessing: public reads trimmed at Q25 with fastp, clones called with MiXCR, in-frame beta chains kept. Each entry is one CDR3 protein sequence, shown with its most common DNA and genes. The V and J calls and clone size come from TCRdb's table, not from the authors' own analysis. The sample records roughly 500,000 distinct CDR3 sequences, approximately 24% of which are singletons. 11% of the sample belongs to the ten largest clones.

Source material: blood. The TCR comes from a woman younger than 45 with Graves' ophthalmopathy.

The nucleotides read TGTGCCAGCAGCCGGGGGGGATCTAGCTCCTACGAGCAGTACTTC. The resulting protein is CASSRGGSSSYEQYF. This chain joins TRBV6-1 to TRBJ2-7, and TRBD2 aligns with 8 junction nucleotides. The CDR3, cysteine through phenylalanine, is 15 amino acids long. Just the 45-base CDR3 DNA is kept, in frame starting at base 1. CDR1 MNHNS and CDR2 SASEGT were looked up in the germline V gene. For this chain, trimming is 6 bases at the V end and 0 bases at the J end, and the number of junction bases without a gene match is 7.